The present T cell receptor (beta chain) was sequenced within a study of T cells in Graves' hyperthyroidism and ophthalmopathy. Regarding the study as a whole: Researchers found most expanded thyroid clonotypes above 0.001 in blood as well.

About this clonotype: Antigen specificity is unknown.

CDR3 length: 19 amino acids. Trimming took off 3 bases at V and 3 bases at J, with 27 bases between the two ends. The germline V gene has CDR1 SGHTA and CDR2 FQGTGA. The CDR3 regions of TCR beta were amplified from RNA transcripts. First-round RT-PCR of the TCR CDR3 relied on the HTBI primer set. TCRdb redid the calling of the multiplex PCR reads with MiXCR, one entry per CDR3 protein. The sample has more than 500,000 distinct CDR3 sequences, around 15% seen once. This chain uses TRBV7-3 with TRBJ2-7, with a tentative D call TRBD2 (7 bases). The specimen was blood. This clonotype was sampled from a woman between 40 and 55 years old with Graves' ophthalmopathy. The CDR3 coding sequence is TGTGCCAGCAGCTTTACGGGGGGCGCTTTCGGGAGGAGCGACTACGAGCAGTACTTC. Its protein is CASSFTGGAFGRSDYEQYF.